A single sample gave rise to the 5 T cell receptor beta chains below, sequenced in a study of blood T cell repertoires in COVID-19 (dated by TCRdb to the early 2020s). Library preparation employed the immunoSEQ multiplex PCR assay. The table was pulled from immuneACCESS by TCRdb, which kept in-frame rearrangements only. Such tables lose some clones; where checked, under half of the loss comes from unresolved V genes, and the rest has no known cause. In all, the sample holds about 59,000 clones, and 73% of those were seen once. The ten largest clones capture roughly 18% of the sample. Sequenced: peripheral blood. The source of these receptors is a woman aged 45-60 years with active or convalescent COVID-19.

The chain recombines TRBV6-5 with TRBJ2-5; 7 nucleotides line up with TRBD2. The CDR3 is 14 amino acids. Trimming at V came to 7 bases and at J to 12 bases, leaving 17 bases not matched to a gene. Germline CDR1 MNHEY, CDR2 SVGAGI. In DNA form, the CDR3 reads TGTGCCAGCAAAGACGGAGCGAGCGGGGTCCGGAAGTACTTC. It specifies CASKDGASGVRKYF.

There are a few counts of this clone. The chain couples TRBV29-1 to TRBJ1-2; D is undetermined. This CDR3 contains 12 residues. Germline-derived CDR1 and CDR2 are SQVTM and ANQGSEA. Between the trimmed V and J ends, which lost 7 bases and 2 bases, there was a span of 11 bases. The CDR3 coding sequence is TGCAGCGCTACGTCTAGAAACTATGGCTACACCTTC. Its translation is CSATSRNYGYTF.

This clone was detected a few times. The identical CDR3 is also encoded by other nucleotide sequences in the sample. The chain is built from TRBV11-2 and TRBJ2-7; 11 nucleotides match TRBD2. J was trimmed by 6 bases and V by 2 bases; bases with no gene match: 3. The CDR3 contains 14 residues. Germline CDR1 and CDR2: SGHAT and FQNNGV. The CDR3 bases are TGTGCCAGCAGCTTAACCGGGACTAGCGGCGAGCAGTACTTC. Translated: CASSLTGTSGEQYF.

The sample holds one count of this clone. The gene calls are TRBV3-1 (or the pseudogene TRBV3-2) and TRBJ1-1, with 8 bases matching TRBD1. The CDR3 sequence is 13 residues long. The junction had 3 bases not matched to a gene; V was cut back by 4 bases and J by 5 bases. Looked up from germline, CDR1 is LGHDT and CDR2 is YNNKEL (reference sequence). CDR3 in amino acids: CASSPTGVTEAFF. In DNA form, the CDR3 reads TGTGCCAGCAGCCCGACAGGGGTTACTGAAGCTTTCTTT.

As for this clone: This specimen includes other DNA sequences encoding the same CDR3. The chain employs TRBV27 and TRBJ2-7; TRBD1 is a possible D gene (5 bases). V lost 3 bases, J lost 4 bases, and 10 bases lay in between. The CDR3 totals 13 residues. Per germline, CDR1 MNHEY and CDR2 SMNVEV (reference sequence). The CDR3 sequence: CASSFGRAYEQYF. The CDR3 nucleotides read TGTGCCAGCAGTTTCGGCAGGGCTTACGAGCAGTACTTC.